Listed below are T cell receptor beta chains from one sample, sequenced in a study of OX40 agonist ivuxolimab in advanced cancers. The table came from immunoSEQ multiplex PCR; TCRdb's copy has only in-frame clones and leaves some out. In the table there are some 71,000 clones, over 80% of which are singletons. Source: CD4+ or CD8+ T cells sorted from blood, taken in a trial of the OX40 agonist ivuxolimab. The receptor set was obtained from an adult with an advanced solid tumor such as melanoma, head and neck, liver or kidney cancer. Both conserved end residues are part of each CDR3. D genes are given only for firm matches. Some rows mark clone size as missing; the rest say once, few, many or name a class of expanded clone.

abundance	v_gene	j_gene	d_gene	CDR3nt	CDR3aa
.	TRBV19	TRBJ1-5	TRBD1	TGTGCCAGTAGTACCGGACAGGGCCATCAGCCCCAGCATTTT	CASSTGQGHQPQHF
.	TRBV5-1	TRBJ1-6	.	TGCGCCAGCACTAGGGAACGGGATTCACCCCTCCACTTT	CASTRERDSPLHF
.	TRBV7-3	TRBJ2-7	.	TGTGCCAGCAGCATCTCGGGGTCTTACGAGCAGTACTTC	CASSISGSYEQYF
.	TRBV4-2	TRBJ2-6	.	TGTGCCAGCAGCCAAGAGGCATCCGCTTTGGGGGCCAACGTCCTGACTTTC	CASSQEASALGANVLTF
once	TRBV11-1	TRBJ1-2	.	TGTGCCAGCAGCTCGCCGTCGCGAAGAGGGAGCGGCTACACCTTC	CASSSPSRRGSGYTF
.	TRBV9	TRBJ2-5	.	TGTGCCAGCAGCGTAGGGGGGAGCAAAGAGACCCAGTACTTC	CASSVGGSKETQYF
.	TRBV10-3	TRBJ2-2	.	TGTGCCATCAAGCCCCTCGCGTCAGGCGGGGAGCTGTTTTTT	CAIKPLASGGELFF
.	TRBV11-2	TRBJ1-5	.	TGTGCCAGCAGCTTAAACAGGGCCCAGCCCCAGCATTTT	CASSLNRAQPQHF
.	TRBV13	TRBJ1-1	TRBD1	TGTGCCAGCAGCGCCCCCAGGGGGAAAATGGTCCAGAACACTGAAGCTTTCTTT	CASSAPRGKMVQNTEAFF
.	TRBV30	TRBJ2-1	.	TGTGCCTGGAGAGACGGGGGAGAGGGTGAGCAGTTCTTC	CAWRDGGEGEQFF
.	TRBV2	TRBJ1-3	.	TGTGCCATTAGGACAGCAGAGGGAAACACCATATATTTT	CAIRTAEGNTIYF
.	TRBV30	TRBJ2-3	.	TGTGCCTGGAGCAACTATCAGACGAGGGGCACAGATACGCAGTATTTT	CAWSNYQTRGTDTQYF
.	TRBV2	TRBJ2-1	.	TGTGCCAGCAGGCTGGCCCCCGAGCAGTTCTTC	CASRLAPEQFF
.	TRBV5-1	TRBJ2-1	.	TGCGCCAGCAGCTTGGCCGTCTTGCGGGGCGGGAATGAGCAGTTCTTC	CASSLAVLRGGNEQFF
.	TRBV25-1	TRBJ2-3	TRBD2	TGTGCCAGCAGTGAAATGGGGGGGGATACGCAGTATTTT	CASSEMGGDTQYF
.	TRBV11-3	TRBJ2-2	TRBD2	TGTGCCAGCAGCCCGCTAGCGGGGGCGGGGGAGCTGTTTTTT	CASSPLAGAGELFF
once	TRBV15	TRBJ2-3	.	TGTGCCACCAGCACCCAGATTCATGGGCGGGATACAGATACGCAGTATTTT	CATSTQIHGRDTDTQYF
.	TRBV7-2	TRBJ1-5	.	TGTGCCAGCAGCGAGGGGGGGTATCAGCCCCAGCATTTT	CASSEGGYQPQHF
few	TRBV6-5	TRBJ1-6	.	TGTGCCAGCAGTTCGGGAGGATATAATTCACCCCTCCACTTT	CASSSGGYNSPLHF
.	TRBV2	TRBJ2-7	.	TGTGCCAGCGGTTCCGGGTCCCTCTCCTACGAGCAGTACTTC	CASGSGSLSYEQYF
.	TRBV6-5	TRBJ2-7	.	TGTGCCAGCAGTAGAATAGGGAAAGGGTCCTACGAGCAGTACTTC	CASSRIGKGSYEQYF
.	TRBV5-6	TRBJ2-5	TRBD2	TGTGCCAGCAGCCCCCTAGCGGGAGGCGGGGAGACCCAGTACTTC	CASSPLAGGGETQYF
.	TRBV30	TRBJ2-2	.	TGTGCCTGGTCAGGAACCGGGGAGCTGTTTTTT	CAWSGTGELFF
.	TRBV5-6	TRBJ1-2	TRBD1	TGTGCCAGCAGCGGGGACAGGGGGCAACATGGCTACACCTTC	CASSGDRGQHGYTF
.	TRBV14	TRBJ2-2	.	TGTGCCAGCAGCCAATACCAAGACAGTTACACCGGGGAGCTGTTTTTT	CASSQYQDSYTGELFF
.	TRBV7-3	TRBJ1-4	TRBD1	TGTGCCAGCAGCTTAGGACAGGGCCCGTTTTTT	CASSLGQGPFF
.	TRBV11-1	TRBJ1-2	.	TGTGCCAGCAGCTTAGACAGTTTCTATGGCTACACCTTC	CASSLDSFYGYTF
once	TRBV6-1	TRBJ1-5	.	TGTGCCAGCACTCCCGCTCTATCGGGGGTTCAGCCCCAGCATTTT	CASTPALSGVQPQHF
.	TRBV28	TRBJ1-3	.	TGTGCCAGCAGTCCGGGACGGGGGACAGGAAACACCATATATTTT	CASSPGRGTGNTIYF
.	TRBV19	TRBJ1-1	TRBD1	TGTGCCAGTAGGAAGACAGGGGGCGGCACTGAAGCTTTCTTT	CASRKTGGGTEAFF
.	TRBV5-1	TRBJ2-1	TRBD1	TGCGCCAGCAGCTACAAATTTCAGACAGGGGCTAGCTCCTACAATGAGCAGTTCTTC	CASSYKFQTGASSYNEQFF
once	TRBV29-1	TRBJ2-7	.	TGCAGCGTTGAAAGCCAGGGGAGCTACGAGCAGTACTTC	CSVESQGSYEQYF
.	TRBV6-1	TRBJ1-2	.	TGTGCCAGCAGTGGCAGAGTTTACTATGGCTACACCTTC	CASSGRVYYGYTF
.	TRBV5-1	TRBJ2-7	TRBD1	TGCGCCAGCAGCTCCTCGACAGGGGTAACCTACGAGCAGTACTTC	CASSSSTGVTYEQYF
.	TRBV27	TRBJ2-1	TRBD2	TGTGCCAGCACCGCCAGGACTAGCGGAGCCTACAATGAGCAGTTCTTC	CASTARTSGAYNEQFF